Following are 4 T cell receptor beta chains from one sample sequenced in a study of OX40 agonist ivuxolimab in advanced cancers. Measured with immunoSEQ multiplex PCR; TCRdb has only the in-frame clones, and not every one. The table has 14,000 or so clones, over 75% seen once. The sequencing used CD4+ or CD8+ T cells sorted from blood, collected in a trial of the OX40 agonist ivuxolimab. Every receptor here comes from an adult with an advanced solid tumor such as melanoma, head and neck, liver or kidney cancer.

V usage is TRBV28 and J usage is TRBJ2-1; 7 nucleotides match TRBD1. CDR3 size: 15 residues. With V trimmed by 6 bases and J by 2 bases, 7 bases remained unmatched. Per the germline V gene, CDR1 is MDHEN and CDR2 is SYDVKM. The DNA for the CDR3 is TGTGCCAGCAGACTCGGGACAGCACCCTACAATGAGCAGTTCTTC. As protein: CASRLGTAPYNEQFF.

The chain is built from TRBV13 and TRBJ2-1; 8 bases match TRBD1. V was pared by 3 bases and J by 1 base, with 5 bases of the junction left unmatched. Germline CDR1 reads PRHDT; CDR2 reads FYEKMQ (reference sequence). The CDR3 has 16 residues. CDR3 loop: CASSLSRQGSYNEQFF. The CDR3 DNA reads as TGTGCCAGCAGCTTGTCCCGACAGGGGTCCTACAATGAGCAGTTCTTC.

Written as DNA, the CDR3 is TGTGCCAGCAGAAGACAGCTTCCTAACTATGGCTACACCTTC. Protein product: CASRRQLPNYGYTF. The chain is built from TRBV6-5 and TRBJ1-2; possible D gene TRBD1, 5 bases. Germline lookup yields CDR1 MNHEY and CDR2 SVGAGI. This CDR3 has 14 amino acids. Between the trimmed V and J ends, which lost 6 bases and 0 bases, there was a span of 11 bases.

This rearrangement joins TRBV7-6 to TRBJ2-3; D is uncertain. Deletions cut 5 bases from V and 6 bases from J, with 9 bases between. The CDR3 covers 12 residues. Germline CDR1 is SGHVS and CDR2 is FNYEAQ. Written as DNA, the CDR3 is TGTGCCAGCAGCCCCCCTTATGATACGCAGTATTTT. Its translation: CASSPPYDTQYF.